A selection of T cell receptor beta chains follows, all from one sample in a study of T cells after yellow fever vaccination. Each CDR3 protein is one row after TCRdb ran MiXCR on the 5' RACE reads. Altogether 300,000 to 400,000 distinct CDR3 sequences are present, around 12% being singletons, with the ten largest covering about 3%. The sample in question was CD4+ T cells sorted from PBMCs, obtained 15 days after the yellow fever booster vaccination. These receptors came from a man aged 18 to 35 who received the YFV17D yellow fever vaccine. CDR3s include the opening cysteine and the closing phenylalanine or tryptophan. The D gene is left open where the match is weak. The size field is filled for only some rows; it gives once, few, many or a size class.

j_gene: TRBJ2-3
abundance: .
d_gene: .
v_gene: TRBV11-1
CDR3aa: CASSRTPQTLTDTQYF
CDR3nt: TGTGCCAGCAGCCGGACTCCCCAGACACTCACAGATACGCAGTATTTT

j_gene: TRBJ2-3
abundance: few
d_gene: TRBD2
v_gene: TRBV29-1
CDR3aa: CSVGAGVRTDTQYF
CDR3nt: TGCAGCGTTGGAGCGGGGGTACGCACAGATACGCAGTATTTT

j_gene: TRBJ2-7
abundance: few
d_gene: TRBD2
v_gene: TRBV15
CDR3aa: CATSSPGGRSSYEQYF
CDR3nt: TGTGCCACCAGCAGCCCCGGCGGGAGGAGCTCCTACGAGCAGTACTTC

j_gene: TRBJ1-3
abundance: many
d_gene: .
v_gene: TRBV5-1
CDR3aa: CASSLGPQSSGNTIYF
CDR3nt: TGCGCCAGCAGCTTGGGACCGCAGAGCTCTGGAAACACCATATATTTT

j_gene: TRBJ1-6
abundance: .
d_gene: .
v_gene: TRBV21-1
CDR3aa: CASSKGGRGTDYSPLHF
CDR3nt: TGTGCCAGCAGCAAGGGAGGCCGCGGGACAGATTATTCACCCCTCCACTTT

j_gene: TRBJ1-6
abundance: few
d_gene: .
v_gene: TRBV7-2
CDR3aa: CASLRQGGVSPLHF
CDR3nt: TGTGCCAGCCTCAGGCAGGGCGGGGTTTCACCCCTCCACTTT

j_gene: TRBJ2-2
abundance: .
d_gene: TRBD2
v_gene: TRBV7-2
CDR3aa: CASSSGLALTGELFF
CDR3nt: TGTGCCAGCAGCTCAGGACTAGCGTTAACCGGGGAGCTGTTTTTT

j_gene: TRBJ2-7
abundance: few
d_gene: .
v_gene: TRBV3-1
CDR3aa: CASSHSGYEQYF
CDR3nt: TGTGCCAGCAGTCACTCGGGGTACGAGCAGTACTTC

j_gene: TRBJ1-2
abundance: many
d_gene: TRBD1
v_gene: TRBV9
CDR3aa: CASSVDGTGGYGYTF
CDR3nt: TGTGCCAGCAGCGTAGACGGGACAGGTGGCTATGGCTACACCTTC

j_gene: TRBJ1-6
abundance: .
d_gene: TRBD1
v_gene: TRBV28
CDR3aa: CASSFTDRVNSPLHF
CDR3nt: TGTGCCAGCAGTTTTACGGACAGGGTGAATTCACCCCTCCACTTT

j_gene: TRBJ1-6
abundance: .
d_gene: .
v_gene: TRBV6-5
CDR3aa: CASSSGRTNSPLHF
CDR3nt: TGTGCCAGCAGTTCGGGACGGACGAATTCACCCCTCCACTTT

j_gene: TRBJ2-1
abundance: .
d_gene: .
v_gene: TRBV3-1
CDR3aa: CASSRSESSYNEQFF
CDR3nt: TGTGCCAGCAGCCGGTCGGAAAGCTCCTACAATGAGCAGTTCTTC

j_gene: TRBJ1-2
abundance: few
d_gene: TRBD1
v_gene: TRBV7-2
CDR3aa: CASSFRTGVEYGYTF
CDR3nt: TGTGCCAGCAGCTTCCGGACAGGGGTGGAGTATGGCTACACCTTC

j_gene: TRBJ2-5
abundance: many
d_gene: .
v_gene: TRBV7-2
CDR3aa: CASSLQRGQETQYF
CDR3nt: TGTGCCAGCAGCCTCCAACGGGGGCAAGAGACCCAGTACTTC

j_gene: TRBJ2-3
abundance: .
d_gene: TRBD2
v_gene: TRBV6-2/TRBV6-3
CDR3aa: CASSYGGEGDTQYF
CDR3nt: TGTGCCAGCAGTTACGGCGGGGAGGGAGATACGCAGTATTTT

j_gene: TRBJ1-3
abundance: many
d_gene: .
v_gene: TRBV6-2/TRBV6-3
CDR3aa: CASGLDSGNTIYF
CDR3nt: TGTGCCAGCGGATTAGACTCTGGAAACACCATATATTTT

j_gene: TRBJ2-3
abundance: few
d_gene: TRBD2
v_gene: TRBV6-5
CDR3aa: CASRPPGLQVRGQYF
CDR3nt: TGTGCCAGCAGGCCACCGGGACTACAAGTAAGAGGGCAGTATTTT

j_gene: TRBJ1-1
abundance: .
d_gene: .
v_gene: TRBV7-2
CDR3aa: CASSSNDIEAFF
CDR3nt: TGTGCCAGCAGCTCAAACGACATTGAAGCTTTCTTT

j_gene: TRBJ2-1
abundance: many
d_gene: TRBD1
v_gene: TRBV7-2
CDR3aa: CASSLDRGAYNEQFF
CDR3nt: TGTGCCAGCAGCTTGGACAGGGGAGCCTACAATGAGCAGTTCTTC

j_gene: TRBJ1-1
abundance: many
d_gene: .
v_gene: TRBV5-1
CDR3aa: CASREDRTEAFF
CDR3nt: TGCGCCAGCCGTGAAGACAGAACTGAAGCTTTCTTT

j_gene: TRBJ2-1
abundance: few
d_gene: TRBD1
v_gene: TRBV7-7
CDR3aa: CASSLSRDREQFF
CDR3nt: TGTGCCAGCAGCTTATCCCGGGACAGGGAGCAGTTCTTC

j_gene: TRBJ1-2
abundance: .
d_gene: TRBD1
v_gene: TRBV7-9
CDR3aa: CASSFAPITTGVKGYTF
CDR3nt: TGTGCCAGCAGCTTCGCGCCTATAACGACAGGGGTGAAAGGCTACACCTTC

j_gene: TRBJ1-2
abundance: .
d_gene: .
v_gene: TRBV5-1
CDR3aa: CASSLADKSGYTF
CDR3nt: TGCGCCAGCAGCTTGGCTGACAAGAGTGGCTACACCTTC

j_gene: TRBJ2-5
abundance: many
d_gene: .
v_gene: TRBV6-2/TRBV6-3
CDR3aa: CASSYGPGETQYF
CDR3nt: TGTGCCAGCAGTTATGGACCGGGTGAGACCCAGTACTTC

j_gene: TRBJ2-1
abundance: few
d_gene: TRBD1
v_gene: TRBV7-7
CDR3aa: CASSPGTVPNEQFF
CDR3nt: TGTGCCAGCAGCCCGGGGACAGTCCCCAATGAGCAGTTCTTC

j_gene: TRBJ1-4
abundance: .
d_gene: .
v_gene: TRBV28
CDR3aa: CASSSPGHEKLFF
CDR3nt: TGTGCCAGCAGTTCCCCAGGACATGAAAAACTGTTTTTT

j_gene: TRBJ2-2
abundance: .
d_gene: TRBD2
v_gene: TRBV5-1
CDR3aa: CASSLGILAGDSTGELFF
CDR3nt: TGCGCCAGCAGCTTGGGAATCCTAGCGGGGGACTCCACCGGGGAGCTGTTTTTT

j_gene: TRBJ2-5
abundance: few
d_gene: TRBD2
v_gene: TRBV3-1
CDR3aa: CASSQGSRASGRETQYF
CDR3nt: TGTGCCAGCAGCCAAGGGTCTCGCGCTAGCGGGCGGGAGACCCAGTACTTC

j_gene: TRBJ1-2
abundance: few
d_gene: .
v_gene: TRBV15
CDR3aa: CATSREGFMLGEGYTF
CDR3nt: TGTGCCACCAGCAGAGAAGGTTTTATGTTGGGGGAAGGCTACACCTTC

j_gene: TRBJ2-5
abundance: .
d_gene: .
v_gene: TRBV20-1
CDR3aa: CSEPGLGTRETQYF
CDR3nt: TGCAGCGAACCGGGACTGGGGACCCGAGAGACCCAGTACTTC

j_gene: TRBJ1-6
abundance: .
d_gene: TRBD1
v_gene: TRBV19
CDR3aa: CASSSGQGLSPLHF
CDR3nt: TGTGCCAGTAGCTCGGGACAGGGTTTGTCACCCCTCCACTTT

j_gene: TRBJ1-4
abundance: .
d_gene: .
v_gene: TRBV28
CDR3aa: CASSPGAQPNEKLFF
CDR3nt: TGTGCCAGCAGCCCTGGGGCACAGCCCAATGAAAAACTGTTTTTT

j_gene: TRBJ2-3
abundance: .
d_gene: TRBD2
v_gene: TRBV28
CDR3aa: CASTHRGGDTQYF
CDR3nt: TGTGCCAGCACCCACCGGGGGGGGGATACGCAGTATTTT

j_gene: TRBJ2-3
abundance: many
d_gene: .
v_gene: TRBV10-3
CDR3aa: CAISTGTTSTDTQYF
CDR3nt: TGTGCCATCAGTACTGGGACAACTAGCACAGATACGCAGTATTTT

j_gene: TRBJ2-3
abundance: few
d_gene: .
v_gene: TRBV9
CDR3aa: CASSVAPGSTDTQYF
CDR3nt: TGTGCCAGCAGCGTAGCCCCGGGGAGCACAGATACGCAGTATTTT

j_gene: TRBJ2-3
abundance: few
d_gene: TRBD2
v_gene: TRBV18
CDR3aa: CASSPIAGGLDTQYF
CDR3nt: TGTGCCAGCTCACCAATAGCGGGGGGGCTGGATACGCAGTATTTT

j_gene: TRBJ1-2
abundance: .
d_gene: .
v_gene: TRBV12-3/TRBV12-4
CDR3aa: CASVPGEEHYGYTF
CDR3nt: TGTGCCAGCGTCCCGGGAGAAGAACACTATGGCTACACCTTC

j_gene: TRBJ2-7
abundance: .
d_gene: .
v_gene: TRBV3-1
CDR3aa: CASSHSRGYEQYF
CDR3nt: TGTGCCAGCAGCCACTCTCGTGGCTACGAGCAGTACTTC

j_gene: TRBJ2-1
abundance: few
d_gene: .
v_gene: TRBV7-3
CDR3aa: CASSLSANEQFF
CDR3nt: TGTGCCAGCAGCTTATCAGCCAATGAGCAGTTCTTC

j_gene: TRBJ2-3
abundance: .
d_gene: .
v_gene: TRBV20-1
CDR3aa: CSAIFGGTDTQYF
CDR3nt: TGCAGTGCTATCTTTGGGGGCACAGATACGCAGTATTTT

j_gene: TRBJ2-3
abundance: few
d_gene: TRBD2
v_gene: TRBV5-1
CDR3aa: CASSLAPGGDTQYF
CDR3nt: TGCGCCAGCAGCTTGGCCCCGGGAGGAGATACGCAGTATTTT

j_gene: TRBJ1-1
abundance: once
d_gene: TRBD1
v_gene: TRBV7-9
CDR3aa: CASSTRTGGGTEAFF
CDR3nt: TGTGCCAGCAGCACTCGGACAGGGGGGGGCACTGAAGCTTTCTTT

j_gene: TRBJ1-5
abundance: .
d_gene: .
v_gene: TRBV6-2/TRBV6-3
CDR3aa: CASSAEGGGYQPQHF
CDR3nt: TGTGCCAGCAGTGCGGAGGGGGGAGGATATCAGCCCCAGCATTTT

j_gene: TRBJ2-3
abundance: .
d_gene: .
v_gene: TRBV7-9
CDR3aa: CASSAVTVTQYF
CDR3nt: TGTGCCAGCAGCGCGGTCACAGTTACGCAGTATTTT

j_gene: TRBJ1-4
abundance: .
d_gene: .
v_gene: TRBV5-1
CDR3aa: CASSLGFLGYNEKLFF
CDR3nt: TGCGCCAGCAGCTTGGGATTTTTGGGGTATAACGAAAAACTGTTTTTT

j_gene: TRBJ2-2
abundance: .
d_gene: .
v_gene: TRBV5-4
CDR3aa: CASRPEGGAESGELFF
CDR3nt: TGTGCCAGCAGGCCTGAGGGGGGCGCCGAATCCGGGGAGCTGTTTTTT

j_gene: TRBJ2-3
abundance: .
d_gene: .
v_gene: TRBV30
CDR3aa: CAWTRMGRGVADTQYF
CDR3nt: TGTGCCTGGACTCGTATGGGCAGGGGAGTTGCAGATACGCAGTATTTT

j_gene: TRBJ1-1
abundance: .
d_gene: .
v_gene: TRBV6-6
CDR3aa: CASSPPVGRTEAFF
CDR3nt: TGTGCCAGCAGTCCCCCGGTGGGGCGCACTGAAGCTTTCTTT

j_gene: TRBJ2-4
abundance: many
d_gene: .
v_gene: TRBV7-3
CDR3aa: CASSLIGGKDIQYF
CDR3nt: TGTGCCAGCAGCTTAATTGGGGGGAAGGACATTCAGTACTTC

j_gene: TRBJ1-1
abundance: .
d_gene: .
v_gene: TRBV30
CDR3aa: CAWSETGNTEAFF
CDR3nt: TGTGCCTGGAGCGAGACCGGGAACACTGAAGCTTTCTTT

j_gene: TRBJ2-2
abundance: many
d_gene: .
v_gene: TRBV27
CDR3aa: CASGYSDRTGELFF
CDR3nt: TGTGCCAGCGGCTACTCCGACAGAACCGGGGAGCTGTTTTTT

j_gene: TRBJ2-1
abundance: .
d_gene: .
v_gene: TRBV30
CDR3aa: CAWSYGSNNEQFF
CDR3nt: TGTGCCTGGAGTTACGGTAGTAACAATGAGCAGTTCTTC

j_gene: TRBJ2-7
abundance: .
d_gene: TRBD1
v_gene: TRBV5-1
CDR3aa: CASSAAGTGVYEQYF
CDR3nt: TGCGCCAGCAGCGCGGCCGGGACAGGGGTCTACGAGCAGTACTTC